Reported below is one TCR beta chain. The antigen this receptor binds is unknown. Qualities for individual bases were not recorded, and no much larger clone is one base off. V and J are truncated by 7 bases and 5 bases respectively, leaving an intervening sequence of 11 bases. CDR1 and CDR2 were assigned from the germline V gene as LGHNT and FRNRAP. From the cysteine up to the phenylalanine, the CDR3 has a length of 13 residues. Just the 39-base CDR3 DNA is kept, in frame starting at base 1. What this sample's treatment or condition label stands for: in vitro stimulation with specific CMV peptide epitopes to enrich CMV-specific T cells. Sequencing took place on an Illumina HiSeq 1500. TCRdb passed the public sequencing reads through fastp at Q25 and MiXCR, retaining productive beta sequences. Here each entry gathers all rows of one CDR3 protein and keeps the most common genes and DNA. Recorded for this sample are fewer than 950,000 distinct CDR3 sequences; roughly 33% of them occurred a single time. The ten largest clonotypes hold approximately 13% of the sample.

This sample was included in a study of T cell repertoires in cytomegalovirus infection (dated by TCRdb to the late 2010s). For the wider study: The peptide stimulations were aimed at well-studied HLA-B-restricted epitopes as well as recently identified HLA-C-restricted CMV epitopes, whose presentation resists viral immunomodulation. The HLA type of each donor mattered for the analysis, because public TCR beta signatures pointed to carriage of CMV infection along with the matching HLA type. The paper's findings and limits, for the study overall: The ex vivo response was dominated by HLA-C-restricted CMV-specific TCR beta clonotypes, which also provided the single most frequent clonotype in two of eight donors. In both this cohort and an independent cohort of approximately 350 donors, the cumulative frequency of public TCR beta family members distinguished carriers of CMV infection plus the relevant HLA type.

This TCR was recovered from a human donor in good health (CMV status not recorded). Some clones in this sample may be carry-over from other donors' samples. The chain joins TRBV12-5 to TRBJ2-2; a confident D gene designation cannot be given. The sequencing here drew on cultured CD8+ T cells from PBMCs, taken from culture after CMV antigen stimulation. DNA sequence: TGTGCTAGTGTTTTCGGACGTACCGGGGAGCTGTTTTTT. It codes for CASVFGRTGELFF.